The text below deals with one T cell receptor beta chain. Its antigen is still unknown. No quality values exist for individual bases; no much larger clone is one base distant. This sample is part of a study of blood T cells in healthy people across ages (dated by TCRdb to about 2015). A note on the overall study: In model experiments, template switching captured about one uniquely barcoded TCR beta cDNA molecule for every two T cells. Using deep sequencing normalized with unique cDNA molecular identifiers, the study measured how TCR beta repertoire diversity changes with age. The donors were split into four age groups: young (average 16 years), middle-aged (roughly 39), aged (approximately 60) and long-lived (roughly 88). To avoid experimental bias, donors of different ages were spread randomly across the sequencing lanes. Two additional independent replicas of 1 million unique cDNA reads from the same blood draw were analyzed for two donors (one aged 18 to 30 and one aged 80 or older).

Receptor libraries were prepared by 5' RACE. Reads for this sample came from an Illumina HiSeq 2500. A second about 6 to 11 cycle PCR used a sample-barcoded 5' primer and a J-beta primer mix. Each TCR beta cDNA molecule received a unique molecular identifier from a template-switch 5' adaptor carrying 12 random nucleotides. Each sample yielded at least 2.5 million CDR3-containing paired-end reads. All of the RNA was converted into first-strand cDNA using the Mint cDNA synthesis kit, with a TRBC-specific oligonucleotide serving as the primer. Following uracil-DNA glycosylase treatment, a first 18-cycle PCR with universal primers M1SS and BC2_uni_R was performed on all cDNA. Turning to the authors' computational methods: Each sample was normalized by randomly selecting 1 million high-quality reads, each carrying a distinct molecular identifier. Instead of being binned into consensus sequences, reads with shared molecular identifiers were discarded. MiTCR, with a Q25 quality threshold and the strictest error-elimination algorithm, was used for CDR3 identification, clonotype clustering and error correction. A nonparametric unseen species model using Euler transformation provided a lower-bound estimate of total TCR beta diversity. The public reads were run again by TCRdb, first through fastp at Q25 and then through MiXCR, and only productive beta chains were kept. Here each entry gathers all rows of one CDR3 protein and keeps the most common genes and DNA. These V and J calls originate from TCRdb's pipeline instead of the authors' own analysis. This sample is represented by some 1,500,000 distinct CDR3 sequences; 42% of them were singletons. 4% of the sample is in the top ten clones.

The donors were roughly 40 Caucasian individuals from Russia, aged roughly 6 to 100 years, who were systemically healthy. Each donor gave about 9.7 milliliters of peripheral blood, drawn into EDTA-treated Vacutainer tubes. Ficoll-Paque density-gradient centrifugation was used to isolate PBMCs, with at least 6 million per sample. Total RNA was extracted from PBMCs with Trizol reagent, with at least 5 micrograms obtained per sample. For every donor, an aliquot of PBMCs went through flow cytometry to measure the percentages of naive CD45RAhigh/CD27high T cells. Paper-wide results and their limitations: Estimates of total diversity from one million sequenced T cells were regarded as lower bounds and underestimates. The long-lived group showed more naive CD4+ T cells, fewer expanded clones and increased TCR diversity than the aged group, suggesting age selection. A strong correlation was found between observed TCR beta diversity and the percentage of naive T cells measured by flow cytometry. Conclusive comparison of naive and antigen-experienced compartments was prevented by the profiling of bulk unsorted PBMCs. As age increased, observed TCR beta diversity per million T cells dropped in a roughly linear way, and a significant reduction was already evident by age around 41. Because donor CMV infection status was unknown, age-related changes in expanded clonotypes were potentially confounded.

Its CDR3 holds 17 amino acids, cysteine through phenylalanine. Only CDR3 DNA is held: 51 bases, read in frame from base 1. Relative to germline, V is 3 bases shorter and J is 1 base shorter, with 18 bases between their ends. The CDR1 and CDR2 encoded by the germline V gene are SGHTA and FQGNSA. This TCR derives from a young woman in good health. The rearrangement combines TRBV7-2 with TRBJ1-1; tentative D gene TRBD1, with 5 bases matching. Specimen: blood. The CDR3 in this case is CASSLGTFGGTNTEAFF. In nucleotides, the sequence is TGTGCCAGCAGCTTGGGCACCTTCGGGGGGACGAACACTGAAGCTTTCTTT.